This TCR beta chain originates from a study of T cell responses to AZD1222 COVID-19 vaccine. Remarks on this clone: Its antigen is not known.

Study-level points and caveats: Once two AZD1222 doses were given, Spike-specific TCR breadth and depth went up.

The assay was immunoSEQ multiplex PCR, and TCRdb's table has in-frame clones only and misses some. The data show a few hundred thousand clones, 85% to 95% seen once. The length of the CDR3 is 18 residues. Germline CDR1 and CDR2: DFQATT and SNEGSKA (reference sequence). V shed 3 bases and J 7 bases; nucleotides not matched to a gene: 15. The clonotype was recovered from an adult in good health. The V gene is TRBV20-1, the J gene TRBJ2-1; the match to TRBD2 covers 13 bases. The source material was peripheral blood, sampled on day 0 of AZD1222 vaccination. DNA for the CDR3: TGCAGTGCTAGTCACGGGACTAGCGGGATAGGTTTCGTGAATGAGCAGTTCTTC. Translated, it gives CSASHGTSGIGFVNEQFF.